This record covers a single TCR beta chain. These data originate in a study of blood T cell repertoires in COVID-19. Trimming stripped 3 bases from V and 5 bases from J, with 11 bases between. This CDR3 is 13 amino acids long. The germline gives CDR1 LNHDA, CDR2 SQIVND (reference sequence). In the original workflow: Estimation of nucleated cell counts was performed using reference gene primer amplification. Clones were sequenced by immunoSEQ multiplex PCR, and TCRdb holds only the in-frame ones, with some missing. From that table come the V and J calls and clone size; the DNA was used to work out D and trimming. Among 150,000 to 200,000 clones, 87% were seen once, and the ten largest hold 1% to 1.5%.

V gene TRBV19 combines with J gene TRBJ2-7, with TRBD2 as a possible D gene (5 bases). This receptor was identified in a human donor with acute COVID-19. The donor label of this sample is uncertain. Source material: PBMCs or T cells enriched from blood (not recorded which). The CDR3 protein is CASSMESGDEQYF. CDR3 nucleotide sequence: TGTGCCAGTAGTATGGAGAGCGGCGACGAGCAGTACTTC.